This is a list of T cell receptor beta chains from one sample in a study of shared clonotypes between healthy human individuals. Profiling relied on immunoSEQ multiplex PCR, and the TCRdb table lists in-frame clones only, not all of them. The profile shows approximately 720,000 clones, about 91% of them singletons. Sequenced: naive CD8+ T cells sorted from blood. The receptors derive from a man aged 25 to 40 in good health. The CDR3 runs from the conserved cysteine through the conserved F or W. A D gene is named only where the DNA matches it firmly. Clone size is not always given. Where it is, it says once, few, many or a class for expanded clones.

.	TRBJ2-5	TRBV7-4	TRBD1	TGTGCCAGCAGCTCCACAGGGACAGTGCGTTGGGAGACCCAGTACTTC	CASSSTGTVRWETQYF
.	TRBJ1-2	TRBV2	.	TGTGCCAGCAGTATTTCCAGGACGGCTAACTATGGCTACACCTTC	CASSISRTANYGYTF
.	TRBJ2-5	TRBV18	TRBD2	TGTGCCAGCTCACCCACCACCCCTAGCGGGAGAGAGACCCAGTACTTC	CASSPTTPSGRETQYF
.	TRBJ2-3	TRBV19	TRBD2	TGTGCCAGTAGTAGAATAGCGGGAGTGGCGGATACGCAGTATTTT	CASSRIAGVADTQYF
.	TRBJ2-7	TRBV30	.	TGTGCCTGGGGACCTCTCCTGGGGCCCAAATACGAGCAGTACTTC	CAWGPLLGPKYEQYF
.	TRBJ2-7	TRBV28	.	TGTGCCAGCAATTTTGGGTACACCACCTACGAGCAGTACTTC	CASNFGYTTYEQYF
.	TRBJ1-2	TRBV27	.	TGTGCCAGCAGACTGGGTTCTAACTATGGCTACACCTTC	CASRLGSNYGYTF
few	TRBJ2-2	TRBV6-5	.	TGTGCCAGCAGTTACTCGACCGGGAACACCGGGGAGCTGTTTTTT	CASSYSTGNTGELFF
once	TRBJ2-7	TRBV13	TRBD1	TGTGCCAGCAGCTCGGGACAGCTAACCTACGAGCAGTACTTC	CASSSGQLTYEQYF
.	TRBJ1-2	TRBV15	TRBD1	TGTGCCACCAGCATTGGGACAGGAAACTATGGCTACACCTTC	CATSIGTGNYGYTF
.	TRBJ2-5	TRBV5-1	.	TGCGCCAGCAGCTTGTTCGACTATCTAACAGTACAAGAGACCCAGTACTTC	CASSLFDYLTVQETQYF
.	TRBJ2-7	TRBV5-5	TRBD2	TGCGCCAGCAGCCAAGTACTAGCGGGAGGGATTGAGCAGTACTTC	CASSQVLAGGIEQYF
once	TRBJ2-2	TRBV6-1	TRBD2	TGTGCCAGCATAGTAGCGGGAGTCAACACCGGGGAGCTGTTTTTT	CASIVAGVNTGELFF
.	TRBJ2-4	TRBV7-2	TRBD2	TGTGCCAGCAGCTTAACGGGAGGGCCTCCAATTCAGTACTTC	CASSLTGGPPIQYF
.	TRBJ1-5	TRBV7-9	.	TGTGCCAGCAGCACCGACCGGGAACGAAATCAGCCCCAGCATTTT	CASSTDRERNQPQHF
once	TRBJ2-5	TRBV30	TRBD2	TGTGCCTGGAGTGTCCCTTCCATCGGACTAGCACTCTTCGATGGAGCGACCCAGTACTTC	CAWSVPSIGLALFDGATQYF
.	TRBJ2-7	TRBV10-3	TRBD1	TGTGCCATCAGCCTCGGACAGGGGGTAGGTTACGAGCAGTACTTC	CAISLGQGVGYEQYF
.	TRBJ1-1	TRBV28	.	TGTGCCAGCAGTGACCTGAATCTCGGGGGGCCCGAAGCTTTCTTT	CASSDLNLGGPEAFF
.	TRBJ1-5	TRBV6-5	.	TGTGCCAGCAGCGACGGGACAACTAGCAATCAGCCCCAGCATTTT	CASSDGTTSNQPQHF
.	TRBJ2-1	TRBV27	TRBD2	TGTGCCAGCACCAATGGAGCTAGCGGGAGAAGCGATGAGCAGTTCTTC	CASTNGASGRSDEQFF
.	TRBJ2-7	TRBV7-9	TRBD1	TGTGCCAGCAGCCATACCCCCGGGACAGGGGCCTACGAGCAGTACTTC	CASSHTPGTGAYEQYF
.	TRBJ2-7	TRBV7-9	.	TGTGCCAGCCATGGGGATGGGACGTCTACCTACGAGCAGTACTTC	CASHGDGTSTYEQYF
few	TRBJ1-5	TRBV10-3	.	TGTGCCATCAGTGAGTCAGCGGGGAATTCGGGTAATCAGCCCCAGCATTTT	CAISESAGNSGNQPQHF
once	TRBJ2-5	TRBV6-4	TRBD2	TGTGCCAGCAGTGTGATAGCGGGAGGCCCAGAGACCCAGTACTTC	CASSVIAGGPETQYF
.	TRBJ2-7	TRBV19	TRBD1	TGTGCCAGTAGGGAGACGGGACAGTCATTATACGAGCAGTACTTC	CASRETGQSLYEQYF
.	TRBJ2-6	TRBV7-2	.	TGTGCCAGCAGCCCAGGACCGGTCTCTGGGGCCAACGTCCTGACTTTC	CASSPGPVSGANVLTF
.	TRBJ2-3	TRBV5-1	TRBD1	TGCGCCAGCAGCCCGGTGGGATGGGACAGAAACACAGATACGCAGTATTTT	CASSPVGWDRNTDTQYF
.	TRBJ2-7	TRBV7-9	.	TGTGCCGTCCGGGACTTCACCTACGAGCAGTACTTC	CAVRDFTYEQYF
.	TRBJ2-1	TRBV10-1	TRBD2	TGCGCCAGCAGTGAGGGGCGGGAGCCCTACAATGAGCAGTTCTTC	CASSEGREPYNEQFF
.	TRBJ2-4	TRBV29-1	TRBD2	TGCAGCGTCCGGACTAGCTTGATTCAGTACTTC	CSVRTSLIQYF
.	TRBJ2-3	TRBV11-2	TRBD2	TGTGCCAGCAGCTCCGGGAGGGATACGCAGTATTTT	CASSSGRDTQYF
.	TRBJ1-5	TRBV9	.	TGTGCCAGCAGCGGGGGAGGGACGGCTAGCAATCAGCCCCAGCATTTT	CASSGGGTASNQPQHF
.	TRBJ1-1	TRBV29-1	.	TGCAGCGCCGGAGGGGGGGGAGCTTTCTTT	CSAGGGGAFF
.	TRBJ1-5	TRBV30	TRBD1	TGTGCCTGGAGTGTGGGTCAGGGGGCCCAGCCCCAGCATTTT	CAWSVGQGAQPQHF
.	TRBJ2-7	TRBV10-3	TRBD1	TGTGCCATCAGTGACCCCGGACAGGGAAACTACGAGCAGTACTTC	CAISDPGQGNYEQYF
.	TRBJ2-2	TRBV9	.	TGTGCCAGCAGCGTAGTGACCGGGGAGCTGTTTTTT	CASSVVTGELFF
few	TRBJ1-2	TRBV10-1	.	TGCGCCAGCAGTCCCGGGAAAAGGTTCCCTCAGGGCTACACCTTC	CASSPGKRFPQGYTF
.	TRBJ2-7	TRBV11-2	.	TGTGCCAGCAGCTTTGCCTGGGACTCCGTCCGCTACGAGCAGTACTTC	CASSFAWDSVRYEQYF
.	TRBJ2-3	TRBV27	.	TGTGGAGGCCGTCAGGGCACAGATACGCAGTATTTT	CGGRQGTDTQYF
.	TRBJ2-1	TRBV2	TRBD2	TGTGCCAGCAGTGAAGCGCTTCGGGGACTAGCGGGAGAATACAATGAGCAGTTCTTC	CASSEALRGLAGEYNEQFF
.	TRBJ2-7	TRBV7-9	TRBD1	TGTGCCAGCAGCAGACGGGACAGGGACTACGAGCAGTACTTC	CASSRRDRDYEQYF
.	TRBJ1-5	TRBV7-9	.	TGTGCCAGCAGCTTTCCAGGGGACAATCAGCCCCAGCATTTT	CASSFPGDNQPQHF
.	TRBJ2-1	TRBV7-9	.	TGTGCCAGCAGCTACGGGCACAATGAGCAGTTCTTC	CASSYGHNEQFF
once	TRBJ1-1	TRBV10-1	.	TGCGCCAGCAGACAGGGCCTGAGCACTGAAGCTTTCTTT	CASRQGLSTEAFF
.	TRBJ1-2	TRBV28	.	TGTGCCAGCAGCTGGGGAACAGGGCAGACCTTC	CASSWGTGQTF
.	TRBJ2-1	TRBV4-3	TRBD2	TGCGCCAGCAGCCAAGACAGCTTAGCGGGAAATGAGCAGTTCTTC	CASSQDSLAGNEQFF
.	TRBJ2-7	TRBV5-5	.	TGTGCCAGCAGCCTCCGGACAGCCCTCGAGCAGTACTTC	CASSLRTALEQYF
.	TRBJ2-2	TRBV5-1	TRBD2	TGCGCCAGCAGCAAGACTAGCGGGAGAGGATTTCTTCTTGACACCGGGGAGCTGTTTTTT	CASSKTSGRGFLLDTGELFF
.	TRBJ2-7	TRBV5-4	.	TGTGCCAGCAGCCCCCACCCGGGCCAAAACGACGAGCAGTACTTC	CASSPHPGQNDEQYF
.	TRBJ1-1	TRBV10-2	.	TGCGCCAGCAGTGAGGGGGCGGAAGTAAGGAACACTGAAGCTTTCTTT	CASSEGAEVRNTEAFF
once	TRBJ1-1	TRBV10-3	.	TGTGCCATCAAGACCAAGTTGAACACTGAAGCTTTCTTT	CAIKTKLNTEAFF
.	TRBJ2-1	TRBV13	TRBD1	TGTGCCAGCAGCCGACAGGGTTTTAGTGAGCAGTTCTTC	CASSRQGFSEQFF
.	TRBJ2-4	TRBV27	TRBD1	TGTGCCAGCAGTCTCGGACAGGAAAACATTCAGTACTTC	CASSLGQENIQYF
.	TRBJ2-3	TRBV4-1	TRBD2	TGCGCCAGCAGCCAAGAAAGTCCTGGGACTAGCTCTGATACGCAGTATTTT	CASSQESPGTSSDTQYF
.	TRBJ2-3	TRBV29-1	TRBD2	TGCAGCGTTGAGGGACTAAACACAGATACGCAGTATTTT	CSVEGLNTDTQYF
.	TRBJ2-5	TRBV7-2	.	TGTGCCAGCAGCCCCTCATTTGAGACCCAGTACTTC	CASSPSFETQYF
.	TRBJ2-7	TRBV5-4	.	TGTGCCAGCAGCTCGGCCGGGACCACACAATACGAGCAGTACTTC	CASSSAGTTQYEQYF
.	TRBJ1-1	TRBV6-5	.	TGTGCCAGCAGTTCCTACGGGGATAAAGCTTTCTTT	CASSSYGDKAFF
.	TRBJ2-2	TRBV6-5	.	TGTGCCAGCGGCCTTTGGCGGAACACCGGGGAGCTGTTTTTT	CASGLWRNTGELFF
.	TRBJ2-1	TRBV13	.	TGTGCCAGCAGCTCCCAGGGATTGTCAACCTACAATGAGCAGTTCTTC	CASSSQGLSTYNEQFF